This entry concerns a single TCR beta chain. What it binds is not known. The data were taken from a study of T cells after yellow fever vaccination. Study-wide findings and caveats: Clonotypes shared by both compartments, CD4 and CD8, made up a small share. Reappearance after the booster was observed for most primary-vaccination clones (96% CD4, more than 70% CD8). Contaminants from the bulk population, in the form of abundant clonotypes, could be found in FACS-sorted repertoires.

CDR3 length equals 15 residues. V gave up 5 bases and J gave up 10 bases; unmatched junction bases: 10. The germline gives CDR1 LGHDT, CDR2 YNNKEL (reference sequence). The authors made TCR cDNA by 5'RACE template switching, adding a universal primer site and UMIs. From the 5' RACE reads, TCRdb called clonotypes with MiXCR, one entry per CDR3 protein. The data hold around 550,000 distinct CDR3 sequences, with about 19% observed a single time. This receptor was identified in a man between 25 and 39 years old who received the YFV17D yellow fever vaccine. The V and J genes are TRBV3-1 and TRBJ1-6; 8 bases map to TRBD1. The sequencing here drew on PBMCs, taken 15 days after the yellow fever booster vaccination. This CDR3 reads CASSNRQGTGSPLHF. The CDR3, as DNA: TGTGCCAGCAGCAACCGACAGGGGACGGGATCACCCCTCCACTTT.